Below, 10 T cell receptor beta chains from the same sample are listed, as sequenced in a study of blood T cell repertoires in COVID-19. This table comes from immunoSEQ multiplex PCR, and its TCRdb copy is limited to in-frame clones, with some not included. The sample yields 100,000 to 150,000 clones, around three quarters seen once. Sequencing input: peripheral blood. The origin of the receptors is a man aged 35 to 55 with active or convalescent COVID-19.

The V gene is TRBV3-1 (or the pseudogene TRBV3-2), the J gene TRBJ1-5; the match to TRBD1 covers 8 bases. This CDR3 is 14 amino acids long. V lost 2 bases to trimming and J lost 7 bases; unmatched junction nucleotides: 4. In germline, CDR1 is LGHDT, CDR2 YNNKEL (reference sequence). DNA of the CDR3: TGTGCCAGCAGCCAAATGACAGGGGAGCAGCCCCAGCATTTT. Its translation: CASSQMTGEQPQHF.

This clone was seen a handful of times. The rearrangement uses TRBV18 and TRBJ1-1; 9 positions match TRBD1. This CDR3 spans 14 amino acids. V was clipped by 4 bases and J by 5 bases; unmatched bases: 5. Looked up from germline, CDR1 is KGHSH and CDR2 is LQKENI. The CDR3 loop reads CASSRDRDSTEAFF. The CDR3 nucleotides read TGTGCCAGCTCACGGGACAGGGATAGTACTGAAGCTTTCTTT.

The CDR3 sequence is CASSITSGRANEQYF. The DNA for the CDR3 is TGTGCCAGTAGTATAACGAGCGGGAGGGCCAACGAGCAGTACTTC. The V and J genes are TRBV19 and TRBJ2-7; TRBD2 agrees at 10 bases. The germline CDR1 and CDR2 sequences are LNHDA and SQIVND (reference sequence). V lost 2 bases and J lost 5; bases outside the gene matches: 6. The CDR3 length is 15 residues.

The gene calls are TRBV4-2 and TRBJ2-1; 7 nucleotides match TRBD1. V shed 1 base, J shed 5 bases, and the junction held 8 bases outside the gene matches. The V gene's germline CDR1 is LGHNA and CDR2 YNFKEQ. The CDR3 contains 16 residues. The CDR3 loop is CASSQAGGGRNNEQFF. In DNA, the CDR3 is TGTGCCAGCAGCCAAGCAGGGGGTGGTAGGAACAATGAGCAGTTCTTC.

The chain has TRBV4-1 and TRBJ2-1, with 10 bases matching TRBD2. The length of the CDR3 is 18 residues. Germline loops: CDR1 MGHRA, CDR2 YSYEKL. With V trimmed by 2 bases and J by 7 bases, 14 bases remained unmatched. CDR3 nucleotides: TGCGCCAGCAGCCAACCACTCCCCCTAGCGGGAGAGGCAAATGAGCAGTTCTTC. It is translated as CASSQPLPLAGEANEQFF.

J is TRBJ2-5 and V is TRBV6-5; possibly TRBD2 for D (6 bases). From germline, CDR1 is MNHEY and CDR2 SVGAGI. This CDR3 is 15 amino acids long. The germline V and J ends were trimmed by 5 bases and 5 bases, with 18 bases remaining between them. The CDR3 protein is CASSLGVGSYETQYF. CDR3 sequence (DNA): TGTGCCAGCAGTCTTGGGGTCGGGAGTTATGAGACCCAGTACTTC.

This clone occurred once. The CDR3 bases are TGCGCCAGCAGCTTCGACAGGGGCCTCTATGGCTACACCTTC. Translation gives CASSFDRGLYGYTF. The V gene is TRBV5-1, the J gene TRBJ1-2; 8 bases are shared with TRBD1. Germline V gene data show CDR1 as SGHRS and CDR2 as YFSETQ. J was trimmed by 4 bases and V by 2 bases; bases with no gene match: 4. CDR3 length equals 14 residues. Variable domain in full (rest from reference TRBV5-1 and TRBJ1-2): KAGVTQTPRYLIKTRGQQVTLSCSPISGHRSVSWYQQTPGQGLQFLFEYFSETQRNKGNFPGRFSGRQFSNSRSEMNVSTLELGDSALYLCASSFDRGLYGYTFGSGTRLTVV.

This clone was seen just once. The chain links TRBV11-2 to TRBJ2-7, with 11 nucleotides matching TRBD2. The CDR3 is made up of 14 amino acids. J gave up 3 bases and V 6 bases, and 4 bases lay outside the gene matches. Germline values: CDR1 SGHAT, CDR2 FQNNGV. Here the CDR3 DNA reads TGTGCCAGCAGGCATAGCGGGAGGGTCTACGAGCAGTACTTC. Its translation is CASRHSGRVYEQYF. The whole variable domain, remainder taken from reference TRBV11-2 and TRBJ2-7, is EAGVAQSPRYKIIEKRQSVAFWCNPISGHATLYWYQQILGQGPKLLIQFQNNGVVDDSQLPKDRFSAERLKGVDSTLKIQPAKLEDSAVYLCASRHSGRVYEQYFGPGTRLTVT.

This clone was observed many times. The chain uses TRBV5-6 and TRBJ1-6; weak D call: TRBD1 (5 bases). The CDR3 covers 14 residues. The V gene lost 2 bases and the J gene lost 9 bases, with 12 bases spanning the gap. Germline V lookup: CDR1 SGHDT, CDR2 YYEEEE. CDR3 coding DNA: TGTGCCAGCAGCTTAGGGCAGGGCTCTTCACCCCTCCACTTT. It is translated as CASSLGQGSSPLHF. Drawing the rest from reference TRBV5-6 and TRBJ1-6, the complete variable domain is DAGVTQSPTHLIKTRGQQVTLRCSPKSGHDTVSWYQQALGQGPQFIFQYYEEEERQRGNFPDRFSGHQFPNYSSELNVNALLLGDSALYLCASSLGQGSSPLHFGNGTRLTVT.

This sequence joins TRBV28 and TRBJ1-6, with D hard to call. V gave up 10 bases and J gave up 2 bases, with 12 bases separating them. CDR3 length: 14 amino acids. From germline, CDR1 is MDHEN and CDR2 SYDVKM. The CDR3: CATLRPPYNSPLHF. CDR3 nucleotide sequence: TGTGCCACCCTCAGGCCCCCCTATAATTCACCCCTCCACTTT.